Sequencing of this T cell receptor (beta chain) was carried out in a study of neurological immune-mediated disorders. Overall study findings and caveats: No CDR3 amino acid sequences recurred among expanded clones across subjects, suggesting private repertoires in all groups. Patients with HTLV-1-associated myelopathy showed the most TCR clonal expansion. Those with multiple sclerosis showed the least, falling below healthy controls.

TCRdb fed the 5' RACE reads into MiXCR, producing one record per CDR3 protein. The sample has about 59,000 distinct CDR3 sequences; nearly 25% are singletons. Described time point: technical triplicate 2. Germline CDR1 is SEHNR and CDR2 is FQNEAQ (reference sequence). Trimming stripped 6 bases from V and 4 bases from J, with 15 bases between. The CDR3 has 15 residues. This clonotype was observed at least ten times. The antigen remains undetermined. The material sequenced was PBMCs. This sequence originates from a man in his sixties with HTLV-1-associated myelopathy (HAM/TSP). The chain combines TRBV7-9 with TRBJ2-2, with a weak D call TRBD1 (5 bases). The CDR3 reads CASSPQGRRTGELFF. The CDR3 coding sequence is TGTGCCAGCAGTCCCCAGGGCCGACGCACCGGGGAGCTGTTTTTT.